Listed below are T cell receptor beta chains from one sample, sequenced in a study of cytomegalovirus exposure and HLA in healthy donors. The data were produced by immunoSEQ multiplex PCR, yet TCRdb's version contains in-frame clones alone and is incomplete. The sample lists over 150,000 clones, 85% occurring once. Source material: PBMCs. These receptors were taken from a boy between 2 and 10 years old in good health and CMV-seronegative. CDR3s include the opening cysteine and the closing phenylalanine or tryptophan. D genes are given only for firm matches. Not every row has a clone size; where given, it reads once, few, many or a size class.

TRBJ1-5,TRBV28,TRBD1,NA,TGTGCCAGCACCTCCGGGACAGGTTATCAGCCCCAGCATTTT,CASTSGTGYQPQHF
TRBJ1-2,TRBV5-6,NA,NA,TGTGCCAGCAGCTTGGGCGAAAACTTGACCTTC,CASSLGENLTF
TRBJ1-1,TRBV12-5,NA,NA,TGTGCTAGTGGTTTGGTCACAGATGGCACTGAAGCTTTCTTT,CASGLVTDGTEAFF
TRBJ2-5,TRBV10-2,TRBD2,NA,TGCGCCAGCCAGGGACTAGCGGAGGAGACCCAGTACTTC,CASQGLAEETQYF
TRBJ2-1,TRBV2,TRBD2,NA,TGTGCCAGCAGTGCTTTAGCGGGAGTCTATGAGCAGTTCTTC,CASSALAGVYEQFF
TRBJ1-6,TRBV7-9,TRBD1,NA,TGTGCCAGCAGCTACCGAGGACAGGGTGACGCACCCCTCCACTTT,CASSYRGQGDAPLHF
TRBJ2-5,TRBV10-3,NA,few,TGTGCCATCTCGAGCGGGTTTAATGTGGAGACCCAGTACTTC,CAISSGFNVETQYF
TRBJ1-2,TRBV7-8,NA,NA,TGTGCCAGCAGCCAACAAAAGGAGACGGGCTACACCTTC,CASSQQKETGYTF
TRBJ2-7,TRBV7-9,NA,NA,TGTGCCAGCAGCTTAGTGCGGAATTCCTACGAGCAGTACTTC,CASSLVRNSYEQYF
TRBJ1-1,TRBV7-9,NA,NA,TGTGCCAGCAGCTCGGGCCGGGGCACTGAAGCTTTCTTT,CASSSGRGTEAFF
TRBJ2-6,TRBV5-8,NA,NA,TGTGCCAGCAGTCAGGGGTCCGGGGCCAACGTCCTGACTTTC,CASSQGSGANVLTF
TRBJ2-4,TRBV5-6,NA,NA,TGTGCCAGCAGCTTGATGGTGCGGTTTCTAGCCAAAAACATTCAGTACTTC,CASSLMVRFLAKNIQYF
TRBJ1-4,TRBV28,NA,NA,TGTGCCAGCAGCCTACAGGGCCCTAATGAAAAACTGTTTTTT,CASSLQGPNEKLFF
TRBJ2-1,TRBV11-3,NA,NA,TGTGCCAGCAGCCCAGGGGAGGGCTACAATGAGCAGTTCTTC,CASSPGEGYNEQFF
TRBJ2-2,TRBV7-6,NA,NA,TGTGCCAGCAGCTTTTTACGGACAGACACGAACACCGGGGAGCTGTTTTTT,CASSFLRTDTNTGELFF
TRBJ2-3,TRBV19,TRBD2,once,TGTGCCACCACCCTTTCAGGGGGACTAGCGGGAGGAACAGATACGCAGTATTTT,CATTLSGGLAGGTDTQYF
TRBJ1-2,TRBV27,TRBD1,NA,TGTGCCAGCAGTTTCGGGGACAGCTATGGCTACACCTTC,CASSFGDSYGYTF
TRBJ1-4,TRBV29-1,NA,NA,TGCAGCGTTGGCGTTCGCGGGCGCGGGGAAAAACTGTTTTTT,CSVGVRGRGEKLFF
TRBJ1-2,TRBV7-9,NA,NA,TGTGCCAGCAGCTTAGGAGGGTCCGGGGAAGGCTACACCTTC,CASSLGGSGEGYTF
TRBJ2-3,TRBV4-2,TRBD2,NA,TGTGCCAGCAGCCAAGGGTTCGGGCTAGCGGAATCAGATACGCAGTATTTT,CASSQGFGLAESDTQYF
TRBJ1-2,TRBV2,NA,NA,TGTGCCAGCAGTCTCAAGAAAGCCGGGACACTAGGCTACACCTTC,CASSLKKAGTLGYTF
TRBJ2-1,TRBV5-4,NA,NA,TGTGCCAGCAGCCTCACCGGGATGAGGAGCAATGAGCAGTTCTTC,CASSLTGMRSNEQFF
TRBJ2-7,TRBV7-9,NA,NA,TGTGCCAGCAGCTTAGAAAGGAGACTCTCCTACGAGCAGTACTTC,CASSLERRLSYEQYF
TRBJ2-5,TRBV7-2,NA,NA,TGTGCCAGCAGCCAATCCCAGGGGCAAGAGACCCAGTACTTC,CASSQSQGQETQYF
TRBJ2-3,TRBV5-1,NA,NA,TGCGCCAGCAGCTTGGGGGGGCTTGTAGATACGCAGTATTTT,CASSLGGLVDTQYF
TRBJ2-7,TRBV14,TRBD1,NA,TGTGCCAGCAGCCAATCCCCGGGACAGGGATTCTACGAGCAGTACTTC,CASSQSPGQGFYEQYF
TRBJ2-1,TRBV6-5,TRBD2,NA,TGTGCCAGCACTGGGACTAGCGGGGGGGAGCAGTTCTTC,CASTGTSGGEQFF
TRBJ1-4,TRBV10-1,TRBD1,NA,TGCGCCATAATCGGACAGGGCTATAATGAAAAACTGTTTTTT,CAIIGQGYNEKLFF
TRBJ1-3,TRBV2,TRBD1,NA,TGTGCCAGCAGCGGGGACAGAGGAAACACCATATATTTT,CASSGDRGNTIYF
TRBJ1-6,TRBV4-1,NA,NA,TGCGCCAGCAGGGGCGACGGCTATAATTCACCCCTCCACTTT,CASRGDGYNSPLHF
TRBJ2-1,TRBV12-5,NA,NA,TGTGCTAGTGGTCTCTACAATGAGCAGTTCTTC,CASGLYNEQFF
TRBJ1-1,TRBV11-3,NA,NA,TGTGCCAGCAGCCCCCGAGAGGGAGTCACTGAAGCTTTCTTT,CASSPREGVTEAFF
TRBJ2-2,TRBV28,NA,NA,TGTGCCAGCAGTTCGCAGGGTGGGGCCGGGGAGCTGTTTTTT,CASSSQGGAGELFF
TRBJ1-1,TRBV7-9,NA,NA,TGTGCCAGCCGACCAGCGGGAAACACTGAAGCTTTCTTT,CASRPAGNTEAFF
TRBJ1-1,TRBV20-1,TRBD1,NA,TGCAGTGCTGCCGAGAGGACAGGAGCTTTCTTT,CSAAERTGAFF
TRBJ2-5,TRBV5-4,NA,NA,TGTGCCAGCAGCTTGGGACAGAACCAAGAGACCCAGTACTTC,CASSLGQNQETQYF
TRBJ2-7,TRBV28,NA,NA,TGTGCCAGCAGTTTACAGGGGACGATTGTCTACGAGCAGTACTTC,CASSLQGTIVYEQYF